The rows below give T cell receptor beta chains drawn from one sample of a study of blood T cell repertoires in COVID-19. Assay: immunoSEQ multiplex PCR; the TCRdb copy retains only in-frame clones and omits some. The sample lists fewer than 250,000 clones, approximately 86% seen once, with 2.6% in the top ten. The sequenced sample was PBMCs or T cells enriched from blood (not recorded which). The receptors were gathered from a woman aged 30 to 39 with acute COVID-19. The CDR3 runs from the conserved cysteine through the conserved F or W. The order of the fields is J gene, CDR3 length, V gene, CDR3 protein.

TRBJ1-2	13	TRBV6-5	CASSYLENYGYTF
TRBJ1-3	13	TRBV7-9	CASSDSSGNTIYF
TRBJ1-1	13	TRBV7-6	CASSSTPGSEAFF
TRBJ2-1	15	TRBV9	CASSVGVLANNEQFF
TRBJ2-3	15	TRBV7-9	CASNTGTSAQLTQYF
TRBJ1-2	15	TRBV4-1	CASSQEAGDIYGYTF
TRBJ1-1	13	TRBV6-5	CASRLGGGTEAFF
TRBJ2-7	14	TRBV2	CASSPGQGLYEQYF
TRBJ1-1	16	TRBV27	CASSLAPRDSLTEAFF
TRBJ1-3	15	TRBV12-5	CASGISGTPGNTIYF
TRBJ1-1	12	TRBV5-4	CASSLDSSEAFF
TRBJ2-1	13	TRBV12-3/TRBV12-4	CASNRGGGNEQFF
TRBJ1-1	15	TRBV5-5	CASSFRTELNTEAFF
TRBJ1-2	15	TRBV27	CASSLGPALSYGYTF
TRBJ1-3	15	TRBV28	CASSFLQGEGNTIYF
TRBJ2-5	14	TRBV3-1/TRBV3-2	CASSQNSFRETQYF
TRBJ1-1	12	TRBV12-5	CASGLGSREAFF
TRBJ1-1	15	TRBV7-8	CASSHRQGLNTEAFF
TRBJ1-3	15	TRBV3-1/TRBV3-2	CASSQELGPGNTIYF
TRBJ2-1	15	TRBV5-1	CASSLAGQGSNEQFF
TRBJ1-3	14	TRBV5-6	CASSYDTSGNTIYF
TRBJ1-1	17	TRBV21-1	CASSKVWGLIMNTEAFF
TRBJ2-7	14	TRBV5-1	CASSLRPGGREQYF
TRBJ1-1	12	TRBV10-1	CASSDPAGSAFF
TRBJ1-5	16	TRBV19	CASSIENVDRYQPQHF
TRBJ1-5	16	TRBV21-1	CASSKGYNRGNQPQHF
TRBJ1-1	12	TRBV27	CASSPGLGGAFF
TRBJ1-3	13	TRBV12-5	CASGLGRVDTIYF
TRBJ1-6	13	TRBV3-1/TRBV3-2	CASSGQVGSPLHF
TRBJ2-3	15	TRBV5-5	CASSLLPGRTDTQYF
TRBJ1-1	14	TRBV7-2	CASSRNTRDTEAFF
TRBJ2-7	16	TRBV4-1	CASSPWPQGAQWEQYF
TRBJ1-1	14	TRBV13	CASSLMTKNTEAFF
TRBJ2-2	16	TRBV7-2	CASSDPDRGRTGELFF
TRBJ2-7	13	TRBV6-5	CASSYGQRYEQYF
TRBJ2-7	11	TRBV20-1	CSASPGNEQYF
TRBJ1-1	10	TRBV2	CASGAPEAFF
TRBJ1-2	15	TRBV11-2	CASSLGPQGRYGYTF
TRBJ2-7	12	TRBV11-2	CASSLDTYEQYF
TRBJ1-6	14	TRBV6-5	CASTDRGGDSPLHF
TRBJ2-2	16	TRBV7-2	CASSSLLAGGTGELFF
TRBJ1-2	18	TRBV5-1	CASRSGTEVFVANYGYTF
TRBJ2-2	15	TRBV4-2	CASSLGLANTGELFF
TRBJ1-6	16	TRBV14	CASSFGRQLPRGPLHF
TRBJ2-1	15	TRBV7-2	CASSLGDSPYNEQFF
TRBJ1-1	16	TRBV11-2	CASSTRGTYSNTEAFF
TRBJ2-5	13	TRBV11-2	CASRGLFQETQYF
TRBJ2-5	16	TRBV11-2	CASSLAIGEGQETQYF
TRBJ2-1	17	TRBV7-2	CASSSIYSGGAYNEQFF
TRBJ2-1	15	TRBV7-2	CASSLGLAGGNEQFF
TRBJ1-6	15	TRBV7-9	CASSIGHIGFSPLHF